The T cell receptor (beta chain) described here comes from a study of blood T cell repertoires in COVID-19. Overall study: Some COVID-19 samples were acute and others convalescent; all came from the United States, Italy and Spain. Nucleic acid was either cDNA or gDNA, and it came from T cells, B-cell-depleted T cells, or PBMCs.

The CDR3 consists of 13 residues. V gave up 6 bases and J gave up 8 bases; unmatched junction bases: 8. CDR1 is GTSNPN, CDR2 SVGIG, per germline (reference sequence). Authors' methods: The assay estimated nucleated cells by amplifying reference gene primers. This table comes from immunoSEQ multiplex PCR, and its TCRdb copy is limited to in-frame clones, with some not included. V, J and clone size are those of that table, while D and trimming were read from the DNA. The sample includes 21,000 or so clones, about four fifths of them seen just once. The chain combines TRBV30 with TRBJ1-4, with TRBD1 identical over 8 bases. The material sequenced was peripheral blood. The clonotype was recovered from a human donor in a cohort sampled during active COVID-19. CDR3 amino acids: CACDRGWSEKLFF. In nucleotides, the CDR3 is TGTGCCTGCGACAGGGGTTGGAGCGAAAAACTGTTTTTT.